One sample yielded the 23 T cell receptor beta chains listed below, sequenced in a study of PD-L1 blockade in urothelial cancer. Regarding time point: pretreatment peripheral blood. Sequencing was performed with immunoSEQ multiplex PCR; in TCRdb, only in-frame clones are kept and a portion is missing. The sample yields around 50,000 clones, 75% to 90% seen once. The sample in question was PBMCs, obtained around atezolizumab (anti-PD-L1) treatment. These receptors all come from a man aged 50 or older with urothelial cancer.

A remark on this clone: In the same sample, other DNA sequences code for this CDR3. V is TRBV6-5 and J is TRBJ1-2; tentative D call: TRBD1 (6 bases). V gave up 6 bases and J gave up 7 bases, with 9 bases separating them. CDR1 and CDR2 (germline): MNHEY, SVGAGI. There are 11 residues in the CDR3. The CDR3 protein is CASSPGAGYTF. The CDR3 nucleotides read TGTGCCAGCAGCCCAGGGGCTGGCTACACCTTC.

A single count supports this clone. The chain links TRBV6-5 to TRBJ2-1; 11 bases are a match to TRBD2. V lost 8 bases, J lost 5 bases, and 5 bases stayed unmatched. Germline CDR1 is MNHEY and CDR2 is SVGAGI. The CDR3 has 14 amino acids. CDR3 nucleotide sequence: TGTGCCAGCCAATTAGCGGGGGGGAACAATGAGCAGTTCTTC. Translated, it gives CASQLAGGNNEQFF.

In this sample, this clone turned up a few times. The V and J genes are TRBV11-1 and TRBJ2-1; 8 bases are a match to TRBD2. Germline V gene lookup returns CDR1 SGHAT and CDR2 FQDESV (reference sequence). The CDR3 is 16 residues long. The J segment lost 8 bases and the V segment lost 4 bases, leaving 13 bases of the junction unmatched. CDR3 in amino acids: CASSSRGLASGDEQFF. In DNA form, the CDR3 reads TGTGCCAGCAGCTCCAGAGGACTAGCTAGCGGCGATGAGCAGTTCTTC.

This rearrangement joins TRBV12-5 to TRBJ2-2, with 10 bases identical to TRBD2. V gave up 1 base and J gave up 0 bases; unmatched junction bases: 5. Germline CDR1 is LGHNT and CDR2 is FRNRAP. The CDR3 consists of 18 residues. CDR3 in DNA: TGTGCTAGTGGTTTGGCCCATCTAGCGGGAGCGAACACCGGGGAGCTGTTTTTT. It is translated as CASGLAHLAGANTGELFF.

This clone appeared once. The V call is TRBV5-1, the J call TRBJ1-1; possibly TRBD1 for D (5 bases). This CDR3 contains 13 residues. Germline assignment: CDR1 SGHRS and CDR2 YFSETQ. Trimming cost V 4 bases and J 4 bases, with 11 bases left between them. CDR3 amino acids: CASSGGGTTEAFF. The CDR3, as DNA: TGCGCCAGCAGCGGGGGGGGGACCACTGAAGCTTTCTTT.

This sequence joins TRBV19 and TRBJ1-1; D perhaps matches TRBD1 (5 bases). Trimming pared 6 bases from V and 0 bases from J, leaving 11 bases between. This CDR3 has 14 amino acids. Germline V lookup: CDR1 LNHDA, CDR2 SQIVND (reference sequence). CDR3 region: CASRDRAMNTEAFF. DNA for the CDR3: TGTGCCAGTAGAGACAGAGCCATGAACACTGAAGCTTTCTTT.

This chain links TRBV11-2 with TRBJ2-7, with D possibly being TRBD2 (6 bases). CDR3 length: 16 residues. Germline V gene sequence: CDR1 SGHAT, CDR2 FQNNGV. V was cut by 7 bases and J by 0 bases, with 19 bases left in between. The CDR3 reads CASNPLPGVFSYEQYV. In nucleotides, the CDR3 is TGTGCCAGCAACCCCCTCCCGGGGGTTTTCTCCTACGAGCAGTACGTC.

This clone showed up just once. The J gene is TRBJ1-5, the V gene TRBV5-1, with D possibly matching TRBD1 (5 bases). Deletions cut 4 bases from V and 5 bases from J, with 16 bases between. The CDR3 extends over 15 amino acids. Germline CDR1 reads SGHRS; CDR2 reads YFSETQ. The DNA of the CDR3 is TGCGCCAGCAGCCCGGGCGGGGCCTCCCATCAGCCCCAGCATTTT. Encoded protein: CASSPGGASHQPQHF. The variable domain in full, with the rest retrieved from reference TRBV5-1 and TRBJ1-5, is KAGVTQTPRYLIKTRGQQVTLSCSPISGHRSVSWYQQTPGQGLQFLFEYFSETQRNKGNFPGRFSGRQFSNSRSEMNVSTLELGDSALYLCASSPGGASHQPQHFGDGTRLSIL.

The genes are TRBV7-9 and TRBJ2-5, with 10 nucleotides matching TRBD1. J was trimmed by 4 bases and V by 2 bases; bases with no gene match: 4. Germline V gene sequence: CDR1 SEHNR, CDR2 FQNEAQ (reference sequence). The CDR3 has 15 residues. The CDR3 loop reads CASSLTTGGRETQYF. The CDR3 nucleotides are TGTGCCAGCAGCTTAACGACAGGGGGCAGAGAGACCCAGTACTTC.

The chain joins TRBV19 to TRBJ1-6; D gene uncertain. The V end was cut by 5 bases, the J end by 2 bases, with 10 bases between. In germline, CDR1 is LNHDA, CDR2 SQIVND (reference sequence). There are 15 residues in the CDR3. The CDR3: CASSEYGAYNSPLHF. The DNA of the CDR3 is TGTGCCAGTAGTGAGTACGGGGCCTATAATTCACCCCTCCACTTT.

The chain recombines TRBV14 with TRBJ2-5, with a tentative D call TRBD2 (7 bases). Trimming took 1 base from V and 4 from J, leaving 10 bases between them. The CDR3 sequence is 14 residues long. CDR1 and CDR2 from the germline V gene are SGHDN and FVKESK. CDR3 protein: CASSQGRGGETQYF. Here the CDR3 DNA reads TGTGCCAGCAGCCAAGGAAGGGGGGGAGAGACCCAGTACTTC.

The genes are TRBV9 and TRBJ2-7; D remains unclear. This CDR3 region has 14 residues. Trimming stripped 2 bases from V and 1 base from J, with 10 bases between. In germline, CDR1 is SGDLS, CDR2 YYNGEE. Here the CDR3 DNA reads TGTGCCAGCAGCGTCCACAGCTATTCCTACGAGCAGTACTTC. Its translation: CASSVHSYSYEQYF.

This clone was detected only a few times. The chain links TRBV30 to TRBJ1-2; a possible D gene is TRBD1 (5 bases). This CDR3 is built from 12 residues. Germline V lookup: CDR1 GTSNPN, CDR2 SVGIG (reference sequence). The V end was cut by 6 bases, the J end by 6 bases, with 14 bases between. The CDR3 DNA is TGTGCCTGCCCGCGGCCGGGGGATGGCTACACCTTC. This encodes CACPRPGDGYTF.

V and J are TRBV27 and TRBJ1-4; the D gene is possibly TRBD1 (5 bases). CDR1 is MNHEY and CDR2 is SMNVEV in the germline V gene (reference sequence). This CDR3 is built from 15 residues. Between the trimmed V and J ends, which lost 7 bases and 2 bases, there was a span of 14 bases. The CDR3 loop is CASKRQGGTNEKLFF. The CDR3 bases are TGTGCCAGCAAACGGCAGGGTGGGACTAATGAAAAACTGTTTTTT.

The rearrangement uses TRBV29-1 and TRBJ1-3; tentative D call: TRBD1 (6 bases). Germline CDR1 SQVTM, CDR2 ANQGSEA. V dropped 4 bases and J dropped 4 bases, with 11 bases sitting between them. The CDR3 consists of 13 residues. The CDR3 DNA follows: TGCAGCGTTGCAGGGGAGAGAGGAAACACCATATATTTT. Translation: CSVAGERGNTIYF.

The CDR3 sequence: CASSLVDRGNTIYF. The CDR3 bases are TGTGCCAGCAGCTTAGTTGACAGGGGAAACACCATATATTTT. The rearrangement links TRBV7-8 to TRBJ1-3, with a weak D call TRBD1 (6 bases). From germline, CDR1 is SGHVS and CDR2 FQNEAQ. The CDR3 covers 14 residues. Between the trimmed V and J ends, which lost 1 base and 4 bases, there was a span of 8 bases.

The sample holds a few counts of this clone. The chain has TRBV19 and TRBJ1-1, with 9 bases identical to TRBD1. The germline V gene has CDR1 LNHDA and CDR2 SQIVND (reference sequence). V lost 4 bases to trimming and J lost 5 bases; unmatched junction nucleotides: 5. The CDR3 extends over 14 amino acids. The CDR3 DNA reads TGTGCCAGTAGTAAACAGGGGGCGGGGACTGAAGCTTTCTTT. It codes for CASSKQGAGTEAFF. The whole variable domain, remainder taken from reference TRBV19 and TRBJ1-1, is DGGITQSPKYLFRKEGQNVTLSCEQNLNHDAMYWYRQDPGQGLRLIYYSQIVNDFQKGDIAEGYSVSREKKESFPLTVTSAQKNPTAFYLCASSKQGAGTEAFFGQGTRLTVV.

The chain is built from TRBV19 and TRBJ1-2; 7 nucleotides agree with TRBD1. The germline CDR1 and CDR2 sequences are LNHDA and SQIVND (reference sequence). V dropped 1 base and J dropped 2; count of bases not matched to a gene: 4. The CDR3 runs to 15 residues. This chain's CDR3 is CASSIVGTENYGYTF. CDR3 nucleotide sequence: TGTGCCAGTAGTATAGTAGGGACAGAGAACTATGGCTACACCTTC.

The chain has TRBV18 and TRBJ2-3; D might be TRBD1 (6 bases). The CDR3 extends over 17 amino acids. Per the germline V gene, CDR1 is KGHSH and CDR2 is LQKENI. V lost 0 bases and J lost 4, with 17 bases in between. The CDR3 nucleotides are TGTGCCAGCTCACCACCGACGGGACAAAGTGGCGCAGATACGCAGTATTTT. This encodes CASSPPTGQSGADTQYF.

This clone was counted a single time. The chain combines TRBV7-6 with TRBJ2-1; 11 nucleotides align to TRBD2. Germline assignment: CDR1 SGHVS and CDR2 FNYEAQ. Losses at the gene ends were 4 bases for V and 7 bases for J; bases not matched to a gene: 6. The CDR3 is 15 residues long. The CDR3 region is CASSWGLAAGNEQFF. The CDR3 region has the DNA TGTGCCAGCAGCTGGGGACTAGCGGCTGGGAATGAGCAGTTCTTC.

J is TRBJ1-1 and V is TRBV4-2, with 9 bases matching TRBD1. This CDR3 has 19 residues. The V segment lost 2 bases and the J segment 5 bases; nucleotides outside the gene matches: 18. The germline CDR1 and CDR2 sequences are LGHNA and YNFKEQ. CDR3 DNA sequence: TGTGCCAGCAGCCAACTGACAATAGGGACAGGGAGGTTTGAAACTGAAGCTTTCTTT. The encoded protein is CASSQLTIGTGRFETEAFF.

The rearrangement links TRBV7-3 to TRBJ2-1; 10 bases map to TRBD2. The CDR3 is 17 residues long. V was pared by 5 bases and J by 5 bases, with 12 bases of the junction left unmatched. Germline lookup yields CDR1 SGHTA and CDR2 FQGTGA. CDR3 in amino acids: CASSPNLGSGRDNEQFF. CDR3 DNA sequence: TGTGCCAGCAGCCCTAACTTGGGCAGCGGGAGGGACAATGAGCAGTTCTTC. The complete variable domain, with remaining parts taken from reference TRBV7-3 and TRBJ2-1, reads GAGVSQTPSNKVTEKGKYVELRCDPISGHTALYWYRQSLGQGPEFLIYFQGTGAADDSGLPNDRFFAVRPEGSVSTLKIQRTERGDSAVYLCASSPNLGSGRDNEQFFGPGTRLTVL.

The chain recombines TRBV7-3 with TRBJ2-7, with 7 bases matching TRBD1. This CDR3 is 16 amino acids long. Germline loops: CDR1 SGHTA, CDR2 FQGTGA. The V gene end was trimmed by 5 bases and the J gene end by 2 bases; junction bases not matched to a gene: 12. The CDR3 nucleotides read TGTGCCAGCAGCCCGACTGTTCGACAGGGCGCCTACGAGCAGTACTTC. The encoded protein is CASSPTVRQGAYEQYF.